A single sample is the source of the 2 T cell receptor beta chains below, sequenced in a study of molecular identifiers for immune sequencing clone quantification. TCRdb passed the PCR reads through MiXCR, listing each CDR3 protein once. Seen here are around 480,000 distinct CDR3 sequences, 25% observed once, and the top ten hold around 0.76%. Sequenced material: naive CD8+ T cells from blood, with Jurkat cell RNA spiked in. Sample subset: FACS-sorted CD8+CD4-CCR7+CD45RA+ naive T cells. These receptors all stem from a human donor in good health. Some libraries in this study had Jurkat cell RNA spiked in.

This clonotype was found a few times. V and J are TRBV5-6 and TRBJ2-7, with 8 bases matching TRBD1. The length of the CDR3 is 15 residues. The germline CDR1 and CDR2 sequences are SGHDT and YYEEEE. V was clipped by 4 bases and J by 1 base; unmatched bases: 7. CDR3 protein: CASSPRGTGSYEQYF. CDR3 DNA: TGTGCCAGCAGCCCTCGAGGGACAGGATCCTACGAGCAGTACTTC.

Details on this clonotype: This sequence may be a read error, since a much larger clone differs from it by one base. Written as DNA, the CDR3 is TGTGCCAGCAGCTCAAGCCTAAGTGCAGATACGCAGTATTTT. Translation gives CASSSSLSADTQYF. The J gene is TRBJ2-3, the V gene TRBV14; D unclear. Trimming pared 5 bases from V and 4 bases from J, leaving 13 bases between. This CDR3 spans 14 amino acids. Germline lookup yields CDR1 SGHDN and CDR2 FVKESK.